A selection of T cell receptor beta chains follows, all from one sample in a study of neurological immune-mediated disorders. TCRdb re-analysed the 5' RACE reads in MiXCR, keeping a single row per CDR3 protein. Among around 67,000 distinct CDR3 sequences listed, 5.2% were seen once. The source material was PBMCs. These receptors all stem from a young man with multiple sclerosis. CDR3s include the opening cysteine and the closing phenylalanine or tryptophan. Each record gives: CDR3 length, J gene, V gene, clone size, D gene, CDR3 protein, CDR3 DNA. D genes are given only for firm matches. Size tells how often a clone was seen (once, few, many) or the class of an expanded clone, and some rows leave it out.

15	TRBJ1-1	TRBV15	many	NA	CATSRDQRMNTEAFF	TGTGCCACCAGCAGAGACCAGAGGATGAACACTGAAGCTTTCTTT
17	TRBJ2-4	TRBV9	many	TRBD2	CASSVGTSGGVQNIQYF	TGTGCCAGCAGCGTAGGGACTAGCGGGGGAGTACAGAACATTCAGTACTTC
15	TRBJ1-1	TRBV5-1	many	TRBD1	CASSQRDRAGAEAFF	TGCGCCAGCAGCCAAAGAGACAGGGCCGGTGCTGAAGCTTTCTTT
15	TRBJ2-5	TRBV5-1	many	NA	CASSLNVERPETQYF	TGCGCCAGCAGCTTGAACGTAGAGCGACCGGAGACCCAGTACTTC
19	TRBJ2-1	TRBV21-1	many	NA	CASRVFIRQVFGSYNEQFF	TGTGCCAGCAGGGTTTTTATCCGACAGGTTTTCGGGTCCTACAATGAGCAGTTCTTC
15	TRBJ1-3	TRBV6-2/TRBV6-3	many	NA	CASSYSPDSGNTIYF	TGTGCCAGCAGTTACTCGCCAGACTCTGGAAACACCATATATTTT
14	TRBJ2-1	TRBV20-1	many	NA	CSARGYASYNEQFF	TGCAGTGCTAGAGGTTACGCTAGTTACAATGAGCAGTTCTTC
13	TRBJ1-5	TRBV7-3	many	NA	CASSTGGDQPQHF	TGTGCCAGCAGCACTGGCGGGGATCAGCCCCAGCATTTT
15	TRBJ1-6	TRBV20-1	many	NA	CSASPLPLGNSPLHF	TGCAGTGCTAGTCCCCTGCCCTTAGGGAATTCACCCCTCCACTTT
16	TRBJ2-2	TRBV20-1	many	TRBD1	CSASPPRTGDSGELFF	TGCAGTGCTTCCCCCCCGCGAACAGGGGACAGCGGGGAGCTGTTTTTT
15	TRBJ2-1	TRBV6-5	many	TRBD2	CASSYSSGSFNEQFF	TGTGCCAGCAGTTATTCTAGCGGGAGCTTTAATGAGCAGTTCTTC
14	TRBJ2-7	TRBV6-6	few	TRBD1	CASSWDREYYEQYF	TGTGCCAGCAGTTGGGACAGGGAGTACTACGAGCAGTACTTC
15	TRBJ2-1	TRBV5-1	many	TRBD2	CASSLVGAGVNEQFF	TGCGCCAGCAGCTTGGTAGGAGCGGGAGTCAATGAGCAGTTCTTC
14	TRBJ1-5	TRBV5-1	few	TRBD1	CASSDGTANQPQNF	TGCGCCAGCAGCGATGGGACAGCCAATCAGCCCCAGAATTTT
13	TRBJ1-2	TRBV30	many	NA	CAWRNLGTYGYTF	TGTGCCTGGAGAAACCTGGGGACCTATGGCTACACCTTC
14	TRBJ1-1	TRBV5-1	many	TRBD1	CASSDGQGNTEAFF	TGCGCCAGCAGCGACGGACAGGGGAACACTGAAGCTTTCTTT
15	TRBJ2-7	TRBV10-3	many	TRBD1	CAISEPGQGLYEQYF	TGTGCCATCAGTGAGCCGGGACAGGGGCTGTACGAGCAGTACTTC
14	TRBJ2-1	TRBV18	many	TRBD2	CASLHSSGTNEQFF	TGTGCCAGTCTCCATTCTAGCGGGACTAATGAGCAGTTCTTC
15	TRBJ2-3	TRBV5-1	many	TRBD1	CASRPGTGSTDTQYF	TGCGCCAGCAGGCCCGGGACAGGGAGCACAGATACGCAGTATTTT
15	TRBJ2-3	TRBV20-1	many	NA	CSATDRTSGADTQYF	TGCAGTGCTACAGACCGGACCTCAGGGGCAGATACGCAGTATTTT
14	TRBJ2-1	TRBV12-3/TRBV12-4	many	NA	CASSVGSSYNEQFF	TGTGCCAGCAGTGTTGGAAGCTCCTACAATGAGCAGTTCTTC
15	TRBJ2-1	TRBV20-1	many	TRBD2	CSARDVTGGVAEQFF	TGCAGTGCTAGAGACGTGACGGGAGGTGTTGCTGAGCAGTTCTTC
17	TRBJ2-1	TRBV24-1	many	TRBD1	CATSDRPVGQGGDEQFF	TGTGCCACCAGTGATCGTCCCGTGGGACAGGGAGGCGATGAGCAGTTCTTC
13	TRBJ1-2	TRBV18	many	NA	CASSPQGHPGYTF	TGTGCCAGCTCACCGCAGGGTCACCCTGGCTACACCTTC
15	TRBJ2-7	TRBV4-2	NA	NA	CASSQGTGEAYEQYF	TGTGCCAGCAGCCAAGGTACAGGGGAGGCCTACGAGCAGTACTTC
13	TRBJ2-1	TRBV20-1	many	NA	CSSTELVDNEQFF	TGCAGTTCTACGGAACTAGTCGACAATGAGCAGTTCTTC
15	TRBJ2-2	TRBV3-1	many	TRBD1	CASSIRGQGTGELFF	TGTGCCAGCAGCATCCGGGGACAGGGGACCGGGGAGCTGTTTTTT
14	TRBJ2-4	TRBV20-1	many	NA	CSARDKSAKNIQYF	TGCAGTGCTCGGGACAAAAGTGCCAAAAACATTCAGTACTTC
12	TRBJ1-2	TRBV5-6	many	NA	CASSPDPYGYTF	TGTGCCAGCAGCCCTGATCCCTATGGCTACACCTTC
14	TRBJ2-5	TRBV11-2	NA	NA	CVSSLLYNQETQYF	TGTGTCAGCAGCTTACTATACAATCAAGAGACCCAGTACTTC
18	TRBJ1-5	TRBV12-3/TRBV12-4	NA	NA	CASSLAGLGGPNNQPQNF	TGTGCCAGCAGTTTAGCGGGTCTGGGAGGCCCCAACAATCAGCCCCAGAATTTT
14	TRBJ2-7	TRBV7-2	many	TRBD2	CTSTHSGRAYEQYF	TGTACCAGCACCCATAGCGGGAGGGCCTACGAGCAGTACTTC
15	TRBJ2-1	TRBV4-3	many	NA	CASSQDKSSYNEQFF	TGCGCCAGCAGCCAGGACAAGAGCTCCTACAATGAGCAGTTCTTC
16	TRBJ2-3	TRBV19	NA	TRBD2	CASSRATSGVTDTQYF	TGTGCCAGTAGTCGCGCTACTAGCGGGGTTACAGATACGCAGTATTTT
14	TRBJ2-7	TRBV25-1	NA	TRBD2	CASSESAGVYEQYF	TGTGCCAGCAGTGAATCTGCGGGGGTCTACGAGCAGTACTTC
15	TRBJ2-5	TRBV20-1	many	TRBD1	CSAREGQTTQETQYF	TGCAGTGCTAGAGAGGGACAGACAACCCAAGAGACCCAGTACTTC
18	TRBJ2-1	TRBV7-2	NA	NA	CASSLYLDRSRGYNEQFF	TGTGCCAGCAGCTTATATTTGGATCGTTCCCGGGGGTACAATGAGCAGTTCTTC
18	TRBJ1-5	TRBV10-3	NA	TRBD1	CAISAGTGARYSNQPQHF	TGTGCCATCAGTGCCGGGACAGGGGCACGATATAGCAATCAGCCCCAGCATTTT
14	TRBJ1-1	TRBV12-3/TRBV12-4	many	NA	CASSASGLDTEAFF	TGTGCCAGCAGTGCGTCCGGGTTGGACACTGAAGCTTTCTTT
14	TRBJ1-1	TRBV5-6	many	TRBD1	CASSVTGGRTEAFF	TGTGCCAGCAGCGTTACAGGGGGCAGGACTGAAGCTTTCTTT
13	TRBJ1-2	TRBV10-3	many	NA	CAISEGTPYGYTF	TGTGCCATCAGTGAGGGGACCCCGTATGGCTACACCTTC
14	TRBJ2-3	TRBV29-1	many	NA	CSVAGRSYTDTQYF	TGCAGCGTTGCTGGCAGATCCTACACAGATACGCAGTATTTT